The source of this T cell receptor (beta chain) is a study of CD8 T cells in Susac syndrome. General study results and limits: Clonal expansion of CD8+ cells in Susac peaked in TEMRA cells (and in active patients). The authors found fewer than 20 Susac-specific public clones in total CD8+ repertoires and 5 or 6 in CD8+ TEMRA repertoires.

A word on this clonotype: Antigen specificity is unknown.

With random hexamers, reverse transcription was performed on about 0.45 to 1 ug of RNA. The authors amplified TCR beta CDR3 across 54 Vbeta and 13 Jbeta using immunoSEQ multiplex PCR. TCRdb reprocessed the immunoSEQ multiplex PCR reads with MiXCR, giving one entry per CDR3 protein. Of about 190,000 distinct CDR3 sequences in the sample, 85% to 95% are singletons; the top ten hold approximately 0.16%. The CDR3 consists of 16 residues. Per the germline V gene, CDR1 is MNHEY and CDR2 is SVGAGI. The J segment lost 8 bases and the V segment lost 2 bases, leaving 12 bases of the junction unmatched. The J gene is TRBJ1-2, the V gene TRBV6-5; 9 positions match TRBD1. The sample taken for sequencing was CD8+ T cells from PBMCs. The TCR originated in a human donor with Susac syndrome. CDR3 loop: CASSYPGGQGPRGYTF. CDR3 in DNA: TGTGCCAGCAGTTACCCGGGGGGACAGGGACCGAGAGGCTACACCTTC.